This T cell receptor beta chain was obtained from a study of graft-versus-host responses after intestinal transplantation. Overall study findings and caveats: GvH clones appeared in recipient marrow, some first in ileum or blood.

Clones were sequenced by immunoSEQ multiplex PCR, and TCRdb holds only the in-frame ones, with some missing. The sample gives roughly 110,000 clones, roughly 87% of which show up once; less than 0.85% is in the top ten. Comments on this clone: Its antigen is not known.

This CDR3 has 17 residues. The V gene's germline CDR1 is SGHTA and CDR2 FQGNSA. Trimming left V 1 base short and J 5 bases short, with 21 bases between. The material sequenced was unstimulated CD4+ T cells sorted from spleen or lymph node cells, taken before transplant. This receptor was identified in a human donor who was the organ donor for an intestinal transplant. This chain joins TRBV7-2 and TRBJ2-7; D may correspond to TRBD1 or TRBD2 (5 bases each). CDR3 bases: TGTGCCAGCAGCTTAGAGGTAGGGACGGACGTGATGAACGAGCAGTACTTC. Amino acids: CASSLEVGTDVMNEQYF.